The 24 T cell receptor beta chains below all came from one sample that was sequenced in a study of blood T cell repertoires in COVID-19. The repertoire was sequenced with immunoSEQ multiplex PCR; TCRdb's copy has only in-frame clones and lacks some. The sample records roughly 250,000 clones, under 95% being singletons. The specimen was PBMCs or T cells enriched from blood (not recorded which). The source of these receptors is a woman aged 18-35 years who had recovered from COVID-19.

The chain couples TRBV28 to TRBJ1-2; D gene ambiguous. Per the germline V gene, CDR1 is MDHEN and CDR2 is SYDVKM. V was pared by 6 bases and J by 2 bases, with 7 bases between. The CDR3 is 12 residues long. Here the CDR3 DNA reads TGTGCCAGCAGGAGCGGAAACTATGGCTACACCTTC. Protein product: CASRSGNYGYTF.

This chain joins TRBV19 and TRBJ2-1; 7 bases map to TRBD1. Germline CDR1 is LNHDA and CDR2 is SQIVND (reference sequence). V was pared by 3 bases and J by 8 bases, with 7 bases of the junction left unmatched. The CDR3 consists of 14 residues. CDR3 bases: TGTGCCAGTAGTATTACAGGGGATCGGGATGAGCAGTTCTTC. Its translation: CASSITGDRDEQFF.

The chain carries TRBV7-6 and TRBJ2-3; 9 positions agree with TRBD2. The germline V gene has CDR1 SGHVS and CDR2 FNYEAQ. V trimming: 3 bases; J trimming: 2 bases; junction bases outside the gene matches: 6. CDR3 length equals 16 residues. As DNA, the CDR3 is TGTGCCAGCAGCTTGGGCGGGAGGGGCCTCACAGATACGCAGTATTTT. Translating it yields CASSLGGRGLTDTQYF.

The chain couples TRBV4-3 to TRBJ1-2, with TRBD1 as a possible D gene (6 bases). This CDR3 region has 14 residues. The germline CDR1 and CDR2 sequences are LGHNA and YSLEER. The germline V and J ends were trimmed by 1 base and 8 bases, with 14 bases remaining between them. CDR3 residues: CASSQGNRVEGYTF. The CDR3 bases are TGCGCCAGCAGCCAAGGCAACAGGGTAGAAGGCTACACCTTC.

The CDR3 spells CASSPTIRDTEAFF. The CDR3 DNA reads as TGTGCCAGCAGTCCTACAATCCGGGACACTGAAGCTTTCTTT. The chain recombines TRBV9 with TRBJ1-1, with D unresolved. Germline CDR1 is SGDLS and CDR2 is YYNGEE. The ends were cut back, 5 bases at V and 3 bases at J, with 14 bases in the middle. The CDR3 is 14 amino acids.

V gene TRBV18 combines with J gene TRBJ1-5; TRBD1 matches 11 bases. Trimming cost V 3 bases and J 7 bases; bases outside gene matches: 8. Germline assignment: CDR1 KGHSH and CDR2 LQKENI. This CDR3 region has 16 residues. The CDR3 loop reads CASSPSGQGAGQPQHF. CDR3 sequence (DNA): TGTGCCAGCTCACCGTCCGGACAGGGGGCCGGGCAGCCCCAGCATTTT.

The V and J genes are TRBV5-1 and TRBJ1-3; D gene unclear. This CDR3 region has 16 residues. Deletions cut 4 bases from V and 2 bases from J, with 16 bases between. CDR1 SGHRS and CDR2 YFSETQ come from the germline V gene. CDR3 sequence reads: CASSLNGAYPGNTIYF. CDR3 nucleotides: TGCGCCAGCAGCCTGAACGGTGCTTACCCTGGAAACACCATATATTTT.

The chain couples TRBV5-1 to TRBJ2-5; D may be TRBD2 (7 bases). V was clipped by 0 bases and J by 9 bases, with 15 bases between them. The V gene's germline CDR1 is SGHRS and CDR2 YFSETQ. The length of the CDR3 is 14 residues. This CDR3 reads CASSLEGGAGAQYF. As DNA, the CDR3 is TGCGCCAGCAGCTTGGAAGGGGGGGCAGGGGCCCAGTACTTC.

The V call is TRBV7-3, the J call TRBJ1-1; perhaps TRBD1 as D (5 bases). Germline V CDR1 and CDR2: SGHTA, FQGTGA. The V end lost 3 bases, the J end lost 3 bases, and 8 bases lay between the germline ends. This CDR3 spans 13 amino acids. The CDR3 nucleotides read TGTGCCAGCAGCTTCTCGGGGGACACTGAAGCTTTCTTT. Amino acid sequence: CASSFSGDTEAFF. Full variable domain (outside the CDR3, taken from reference TRBV7-3 and TRBJ1-1): GAGVSQTPSNKVTEKGKYVELRCDPISGHTALYWYRQSLGQGPEFLIYFQGTGAADDSGLPNDRFFAVRPEGSVSTLKIQRTERGDSAVYLCASSFSGDTEAFFGQGTRLTVV.

The chain combines TRBV19 with TRBJ1-3; D remains unclear. There are 14 residues in the CDR3. The ends were cut back, 6 bases at V and 5 bases at J, with 14 bases in the middle. Germline V gene data show CDR1 as LNHDA and CDR2 as SQIVND (reference sequence). The CDR3 region is CASSGAAGRNTIYF. The CDR3 coding sequence is TGTGCCAGTAGCGGAGCGGCGGGTAGAAACACCATATATTTT.

The rearrangement joins TRBV2 to TRBJ2-7; D not resolved. Germline CDR1 and CDR2: SNHLY and FYNNEI. Deletions cut 2 bases from V and 3 bases from J, with 8 bases between. The CDR3 is 13 amino acids. This CDR3 is CASSEHVGYEQYF. For the CDR3, the DNA is TGTGCCAGCAGTGAACATGTCGGCTACGAGCAGTACTTC.

This clone showed up just a few times. The V gene is TRBV19, the J gene TRBJ2-3; 7 nucleotides align to TRBD1. Per germline, CDR1 LNHDA and CDR2 SQIVND (reference sequence). Germline trimming cut 1 base from V and 3 bases from J; bases unmatched to any gene: 4. The CDR3 spans 15 residues. In DNA form, the CDR3 reads TGTGCCAGTAGTATAGGGCAGGGGGTAACAGATACGCAGTATTTT. It encodes CASSIGQGVTDTQYF.

The V gene is TRBV3-1 (or the pseudogene TRBV3-2), the J gene TRBJ2-5; 8 positions agree with TRBD2. This CDR3 spans 14 amino acids. Trimming removed 3 bases from V and 4 bases from J; junction bases left unmatched: 4. Germline CDR1 and CDR2: LGHDT and YNNKEL (reference sequence). CDR3 amino acids: CASSQQAGVETQYF. The CDR3 coding sequence is TGTGCCAGCAGCCAGCAAGCGGGAGTAGAGACCCAGTACTTC.

The chain joins TRBV5-4 to TRBJ2-3; unclear D gene. The germline V and J ends were trimmed by 3 bases and 0 bases, with 2 bases remaining between them. The CDR3 totals 12 residues. Germline V lookup: CDR1 SGHNT, CDR2 YYREEE (reference sequence). Written as DNA, the CDR3 is TGTGCCAGCAGCTCAAGCACAGATACGCAGTATTTT. The encoded protein is CASSSSTDTQYF.

This sequence joins TRBV7-2 and TRBJ1-1; D might be TRBD1 (6 bases). V was pared by 3 bases and J by 0 bases, with 14 bases between. This CDR3 spans 16 amino acids. Per the germline V gene, CDR1 is SGHTA and CDR2 is FQGNSA. CDR3 nucleotides: TGTGCCAGCAGCTTCAGCGGGACACTCATGAACACTGAAGCTTTCTTT. It specifies CASSFSGTLMNTEAFF.

This chain's CDR3 is CATRQGGNTEAFF. The CDR3 DNA sequence: TGCGCCACCCGACAGGGAGGGAACACTGAAGCTTTCTTT. This rearrangement joins TRBV5-1 to TRBJ1-1, with TRBD1 matching 7 bases. Germline values: CDR1 SGHRS, CDR2 YFSETQ. This CDR3 is 13 amino acids long. After removal of 9 bases from V and 1 base from J, the junction contained 6 bases not matched to a gene.

The chain is built from TRBV28 and TRBJ1-5; no reliable D call. The ends were cut back, 6 bases at V and 0 bases at J, with 9 bases in the middle. The CDR3 has 14 amino acids. Germline V gene lookup returns CDR1 MDHEN and CDR2 SYDVKM. CDR3 nucleotide sequence: TGTGCCAGCAGGTCCGGGAATAGCAATCAGCCCCAGCATTTT. Translated: CASRSGNSNQPQHF.

Regarding this clone: Additional DNA sequences in this sample encode the identical CDR3. The gene calls are TRBV28 and TRBJ1-2, with 9 bases identical to TRBD1. The ends lost 6 bases at V and 5 bases at J; junction bases unmatched: 10. The CDR3 is 15 residues long. Germline V gives CDR1 MDHEN, CDR2 SYDVKM. In DNA form, the CDR3 reads TGTGCCAGCAGCCAAACAGGGGGCGCCGGTTATGGCTACACCTTC. Encoded protein: CASSQTGGAGYGYTF.

The chain employs TRBV6-5 and TRBJ2-5; possibly TRBD2 for D (6 bases). The CDR3 sequence is 12 residues long. The V and J ends lost 11 bases and 4 bases respectively, with 14 bases between them. The germline V gene encodes CDR1 MNHEY and CDR2 SVGAGI. CDR3 sequence (DNA): TGTGCCGGGGGACTTCGGGGAGAGACCCAGTACTTC. It translates to CAGGLRGETQYF.

This CDR3 is CASSLAGGLADSTDTQYF. The CDR3 DNA sequence: TGTGCCAGCAGCTTAGCGGGGGGACTAGCGGATAGCACAGATACGCAGTATTTT. V gene TRBV7-2 combines with J gene TRBJ2-3; 11 bases align to TRBD2. This CDR3 comprises 18 residues. V dropped 0 bases and J dropped 0; count of bases not matched to a gene: 5. Germline-derived CDR1 and CDR2 are SGHTA and FQGNSA.

The gene calls are TRBV7-3 and TRBJ1-2; tentatively, D is TRBD1 (5 bases). CDR3 size: 13 residues. Germline assignment: CDR1 SGHTA and CDR2 FQGTGA. Deletions cut 5 bases from V and 8 bases from J, with 15 bases between. The CDR3 nucleotides read TGTGCCAGCAGCGCCGATCGTAGGGGAGGCTACACCTTC. Its translation: CASSADRRGGYTF.

J is TRBJ2-1 and V is TRBV7-8; D possibly corresponds to TRBD1 (7 bases). V shed 5 bases and J shed 4 bases, with 12 bases lying between them. CDR3 length: 14 amino acids. The germline CDR1 and CDR2 sequences are SGHVS and FQNEAQ. The CDR3 region has the DNA TGTGCCAGCAGCCTGACAGGGAGGTACAATGAGCAGTTCTTC. Amino acid sequence: CASSLTGRYNEQFF.

CDR3 coding DNA: TGTGCCAGCAGCCATGGGACTCGAACGATTAGCTCCTACAATGAGCAGTTCTTC. Encoded protein: CASSHGTRTISSYNEQFF. V usage is TRBV6-2 or TRBV6-3 and J usage is TRBJ2-1, with D possibly being TRBD2 (6 bases). The V and J ends lost 6 bases and 0 bases respectively, with 21 bases between them. The CDR3 length is 18 residues. Per germline, CDR1 MNHEY and CDR2 SVGEGT.

The chain recombines TRBV3-1 (or the pseudogene TRBV3-2) with TRBJ1-2, with 10 bases lining up with TRBD1. Per germline, CDR1 LGHDT and CDR2 YNNKEL (reference sequence). The V segment lost 5 bases and the J segment 5 bases; nucleotides outside the gene matches: 5. This CDR3 spans 14 amino acids. CDR3 residues: CASSSGQGLYGYTF. CDR3 DNA: TGTGCCAGCAGCTCGGGACAGGGGTTGTATGGCTACACCTTC.